This paragraph reports one TCR beta chain. The data belong to a study of blood T cell repertoires in COVID-19. For the study at large: Italy, Spain and the United States were the sources of the convalescent and acute COVID-19 samples.

The CDR3 extends over 15 amino acids. The germline V gene encodes CDR1 SGHRS and CDR2 YFSETQ. The trim removed 4 bases at V and 9 bases at J, leaving 10 bases unmatched. Clones were read by immunoSEQ multiplex PCR, and TCRdb kept only the in-frame ones, dropping some. The sample lists about 210,000 clones, around nine tenths occurring once. Sequenced: peripheral blood. V usage is TRBV5-1 and J usage is TRBJ2-3; 11 bases agree with TRBD1. The clonotype comes from a man in his sixties with acute or convalescent COVID-19. The CDR3 bases are TGCGCCAGCAGCCCGGGACAGGGGGTAGCAAGCACGCAGTATTTT. Protein product: CASSPGQGVASTQYF.